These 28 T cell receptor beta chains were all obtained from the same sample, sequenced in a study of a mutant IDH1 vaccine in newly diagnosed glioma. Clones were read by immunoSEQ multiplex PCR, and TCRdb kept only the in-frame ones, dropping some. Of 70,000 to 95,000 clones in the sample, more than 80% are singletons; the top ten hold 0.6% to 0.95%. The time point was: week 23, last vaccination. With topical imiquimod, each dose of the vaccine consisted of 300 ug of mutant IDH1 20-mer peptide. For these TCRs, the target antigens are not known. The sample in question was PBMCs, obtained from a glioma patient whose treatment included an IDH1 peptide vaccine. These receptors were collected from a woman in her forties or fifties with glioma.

The CDR3 spells CASSQDGVAGGGETQYF. Written as DNA, the CDR3 is TGTGCCAGCAGCCAAGATGGGGTAGCGGGAGGGGGAGAGACCCAGTACTTC. V gene TRBV4-2 combines with J gene TRBJ2-5; 11 nucleotides match TRBD2. CDR1 LGHNA and CDR2 YNFKEQ come from the germline V gene. The CDR3 extends over 17 amino acids. The V gene end was trimmed by 0 bases and the J gene end by 4 bases; junction bases not matched to a gene: 7.

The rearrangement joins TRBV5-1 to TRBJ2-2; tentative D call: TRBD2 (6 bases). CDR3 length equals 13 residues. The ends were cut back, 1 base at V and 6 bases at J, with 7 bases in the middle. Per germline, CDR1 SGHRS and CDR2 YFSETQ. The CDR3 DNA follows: TGCGCCAGCAGCTTGTCGGGGGCCGGGGAGCTGTTTTTT. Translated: CASSLSGAGELFF.

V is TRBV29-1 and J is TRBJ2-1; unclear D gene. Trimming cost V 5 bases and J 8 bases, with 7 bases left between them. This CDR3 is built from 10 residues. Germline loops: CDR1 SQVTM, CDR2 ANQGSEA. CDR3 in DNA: TGCAGCGTTCCTGGGGATGAGCAGTTCTTC. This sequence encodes CSVPGDEQFF.

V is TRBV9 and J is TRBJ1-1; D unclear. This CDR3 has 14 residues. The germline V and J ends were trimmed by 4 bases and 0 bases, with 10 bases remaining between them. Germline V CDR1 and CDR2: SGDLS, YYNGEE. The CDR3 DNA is TGTGCCAGCAGCCCATACGAGATGAACACTGAAGCTTTCTTT. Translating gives CASSPYEMNTEAFF. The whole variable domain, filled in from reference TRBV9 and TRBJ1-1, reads DSGVTQTPKHLITATGQRVTLRCSPRSGDLSVYWYQQSLDQGLQFLIQYYNGEERAKGNILERFSAQQFPDLHSELNLSSLELGDSALYFCASSPYEMNTEAFFGQGTRLTVV.

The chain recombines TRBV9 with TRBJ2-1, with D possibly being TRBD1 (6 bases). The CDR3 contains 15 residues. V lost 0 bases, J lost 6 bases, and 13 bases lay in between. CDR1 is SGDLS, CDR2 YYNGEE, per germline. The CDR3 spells CASSVDPGAANEQFF. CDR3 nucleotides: TGTGCCAGCAGCGTAGACCCAGGGGCGGCCAATGAGCAGTTCTTC.

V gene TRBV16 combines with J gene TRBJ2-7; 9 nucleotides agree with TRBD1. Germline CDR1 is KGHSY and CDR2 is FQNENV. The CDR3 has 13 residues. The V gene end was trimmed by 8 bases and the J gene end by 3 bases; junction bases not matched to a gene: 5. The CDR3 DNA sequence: TGTGCCAGCGTCCGGGACAGGGTCTACGAGCAGTACTTC. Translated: CASVRDRVYEQYF. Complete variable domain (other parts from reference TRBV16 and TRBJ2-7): GEEVAQTPKHLVRGEGQKAKLYCAPIKGHSYVFWYQQVLKNEFKFLISFQNENVFDETGMPKERFSAKCLPNSPCSLEIQATKLEDSAVYFCASVRDRVYEQYFGPGTRLTVT.

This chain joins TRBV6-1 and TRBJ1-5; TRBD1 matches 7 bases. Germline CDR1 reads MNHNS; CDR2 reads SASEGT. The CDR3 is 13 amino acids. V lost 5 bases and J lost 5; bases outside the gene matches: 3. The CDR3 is CASSLDRDQPQHF. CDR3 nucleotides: TGTGCCAGCAGTCTAGACAGGGATCAGCCCCAGCATTTT.

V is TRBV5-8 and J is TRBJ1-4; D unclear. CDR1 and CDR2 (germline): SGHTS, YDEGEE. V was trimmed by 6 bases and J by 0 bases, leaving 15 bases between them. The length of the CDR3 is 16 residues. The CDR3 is CASTRRTFATNEKLFF. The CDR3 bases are TGTGCCAGCACCAGGCGGACCTTTGCAACTAATGAAAAACTGTTTTTT.

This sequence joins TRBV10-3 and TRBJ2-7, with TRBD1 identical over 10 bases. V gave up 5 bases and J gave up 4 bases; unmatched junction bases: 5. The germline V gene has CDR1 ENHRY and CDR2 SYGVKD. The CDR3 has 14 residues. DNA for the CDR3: TGTGCCATCAGTCCCGGGACAGGGGAGTACGAGCAGTACTTC. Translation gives CAISPGTGEYEQYF.

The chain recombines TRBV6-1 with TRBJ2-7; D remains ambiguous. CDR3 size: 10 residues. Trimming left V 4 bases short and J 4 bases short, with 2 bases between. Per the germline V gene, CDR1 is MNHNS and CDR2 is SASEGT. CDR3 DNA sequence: TGTGCCAGCAGTGGATACGAGCAGTACTTC. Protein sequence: CASSGYEQYF.

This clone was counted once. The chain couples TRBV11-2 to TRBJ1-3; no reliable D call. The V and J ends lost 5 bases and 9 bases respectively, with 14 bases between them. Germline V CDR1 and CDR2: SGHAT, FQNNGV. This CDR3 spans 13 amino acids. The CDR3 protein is CASSLLSESTIYF. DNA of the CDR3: TGTGCCAGCAGCCTGCTGTCGGAGAGCACCATATATTTT.

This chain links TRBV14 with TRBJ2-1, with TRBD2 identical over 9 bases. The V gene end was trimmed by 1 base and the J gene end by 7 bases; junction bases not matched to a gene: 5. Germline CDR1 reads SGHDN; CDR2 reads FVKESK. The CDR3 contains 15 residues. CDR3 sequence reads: CASSQASGILNEQFF. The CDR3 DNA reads TGTGCCAGCAGCCAAGCTAGCGGGATATTGAATGAGCAGTTCTTC.

The CDR3 sequence: CASSRIRGSGSSQETQYF. DNA for the CDR3: TGCGCCAGCAGCCGGATTCGGGGTAGCGGGAGTTCCCAAGAGACCCAGTACTTC. The chain couples TRBV4-1 to TRBJ2-5, with TRBD2 matching over 9 bases. The CDR3 has 18 amino acids. Germline V gene data show CDR1 as MGHRA and CDR2 as YSYEKL. V lost 4 bases to trimming and J lost 1 base; unmatched junction nucleotides: 13.

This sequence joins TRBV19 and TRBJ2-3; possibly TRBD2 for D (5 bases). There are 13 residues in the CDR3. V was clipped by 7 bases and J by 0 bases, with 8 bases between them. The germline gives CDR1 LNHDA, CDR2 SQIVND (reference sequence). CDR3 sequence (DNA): TGTGCCAGTAAGCGGAGGAGCACAGATACGCAGTATTTT. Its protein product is CASKRRSTDTQYF.

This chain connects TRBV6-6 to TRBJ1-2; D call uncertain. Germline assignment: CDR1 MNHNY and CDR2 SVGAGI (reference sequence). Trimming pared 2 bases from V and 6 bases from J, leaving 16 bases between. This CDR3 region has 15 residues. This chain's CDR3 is CASSYGLVWVDGYTF. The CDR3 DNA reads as TGTGCCAGCAGTTACGGGCTAGTATGGGTGGATGGCTACACCTTC.

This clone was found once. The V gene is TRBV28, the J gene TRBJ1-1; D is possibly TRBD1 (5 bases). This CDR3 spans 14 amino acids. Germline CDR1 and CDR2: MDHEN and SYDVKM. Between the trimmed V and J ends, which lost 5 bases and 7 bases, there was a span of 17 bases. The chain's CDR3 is CASSPPSTAFEAFF. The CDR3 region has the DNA TGTGCCAGCAGTCCCCCCTCGACAGCCTTTGAAGCTTTCTTT.

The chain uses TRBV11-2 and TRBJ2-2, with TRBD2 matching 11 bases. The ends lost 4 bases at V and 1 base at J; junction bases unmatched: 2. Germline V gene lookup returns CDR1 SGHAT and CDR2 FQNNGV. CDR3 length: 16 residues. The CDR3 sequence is CASSYGTSGNTGELFF. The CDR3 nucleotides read TGTGCCAGCAGCTACGGGACTAGCGGGAACACCGGGGAGCTGTTTTTT.

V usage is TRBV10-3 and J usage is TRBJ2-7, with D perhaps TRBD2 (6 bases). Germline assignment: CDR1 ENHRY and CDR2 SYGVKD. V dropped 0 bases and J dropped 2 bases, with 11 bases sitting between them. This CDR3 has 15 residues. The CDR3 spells CAISESEGRTYEQYF. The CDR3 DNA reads TGTGCCATCAGTGAGTCGGAGGGGAGAACCTACGAGCAGTACTTC.

The DNA of the CDR3 is TGTGCCAGTAGTGTCCGCGGGATTCGCGACAATGAGCAGTTCTTC. It yields the protein CASSVRGIRDNEQFF. The chain links TRBV19 to TRBJ2-1; TRBD2 might be the D (6 bases). The V gene's germline CDR1 is LNHDA and CDR2 SQIVND (reference sequence). The CDR3 spans 15 residues. V lost 5 bases to trimming and J lost 5 bases, with 16 bases between them.

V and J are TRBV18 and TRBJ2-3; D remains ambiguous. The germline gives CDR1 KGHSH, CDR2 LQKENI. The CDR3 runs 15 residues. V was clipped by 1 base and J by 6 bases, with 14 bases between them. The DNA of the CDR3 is TGTGCCAGCTCACCACGTTCCACTCCCAAGGATACGCAGTATTTT. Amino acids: CASSPRSTPKDTQYF.

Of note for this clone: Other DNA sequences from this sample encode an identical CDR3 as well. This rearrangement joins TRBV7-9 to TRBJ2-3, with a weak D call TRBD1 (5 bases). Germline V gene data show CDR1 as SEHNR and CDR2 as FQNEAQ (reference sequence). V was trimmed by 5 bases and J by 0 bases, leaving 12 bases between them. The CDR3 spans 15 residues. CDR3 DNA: TGTGCCAGCAGCCCTCAGGGCGTTAGCACAGATACGCAGTATTTT. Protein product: CASSPQGVSTDTQYF.

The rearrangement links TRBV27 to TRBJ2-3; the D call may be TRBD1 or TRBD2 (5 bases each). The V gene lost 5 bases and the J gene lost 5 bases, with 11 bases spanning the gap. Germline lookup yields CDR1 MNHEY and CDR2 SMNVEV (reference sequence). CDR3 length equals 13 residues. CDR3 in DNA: TGTGCCAGCAGTCTATGGGACCAAGATACGCAGTATTTT. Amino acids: CASSLWDQDTQYF.

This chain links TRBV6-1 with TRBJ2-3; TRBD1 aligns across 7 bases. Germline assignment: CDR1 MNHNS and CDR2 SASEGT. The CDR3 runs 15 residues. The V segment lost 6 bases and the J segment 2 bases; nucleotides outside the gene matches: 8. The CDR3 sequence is CASSQVQGSTDTQYF. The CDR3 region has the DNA TGTGCCAGCAGCCAGGTACAGGGGTCCACAGATACGCAGTATTTT.

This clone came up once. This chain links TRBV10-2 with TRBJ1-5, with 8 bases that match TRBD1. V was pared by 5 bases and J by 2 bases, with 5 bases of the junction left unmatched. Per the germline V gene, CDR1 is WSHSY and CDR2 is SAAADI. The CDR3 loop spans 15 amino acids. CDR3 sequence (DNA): TGCGCCAGCAGTCCGACGACAGGGGGCAATCAGCCCCAGCATTTT. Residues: CASSPTTGGNQPQHF.

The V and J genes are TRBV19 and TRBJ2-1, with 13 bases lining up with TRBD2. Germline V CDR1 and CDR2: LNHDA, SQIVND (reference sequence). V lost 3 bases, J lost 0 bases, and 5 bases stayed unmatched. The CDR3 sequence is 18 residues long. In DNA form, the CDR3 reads TGTGCCAGTAGTATGACTAGCGGGAGGACTAGCTCCTACAATGAGCAGTTCTTC. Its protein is CASSMTSGRTSSYNEQFF. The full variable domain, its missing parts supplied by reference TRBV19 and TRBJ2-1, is DGGITQSPKYLFRKEGQNVTLSCEQNLNHDAMYWYRQDPGQGLRLIYYSQIVNDFQKGDIAEGYSVSREKKESFPLTVTSAQKNPTAFYLCASSMTSGRTSSYNEQFFGPGTRLTVL.

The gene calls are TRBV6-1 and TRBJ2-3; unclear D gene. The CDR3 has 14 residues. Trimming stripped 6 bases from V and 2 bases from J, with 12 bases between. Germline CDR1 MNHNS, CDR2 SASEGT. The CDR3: CASRWAVNTDTQYF. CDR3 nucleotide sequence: TGTGCCAGCAGATGGGCAGTGAACACAGATACGCAGTATTTT.

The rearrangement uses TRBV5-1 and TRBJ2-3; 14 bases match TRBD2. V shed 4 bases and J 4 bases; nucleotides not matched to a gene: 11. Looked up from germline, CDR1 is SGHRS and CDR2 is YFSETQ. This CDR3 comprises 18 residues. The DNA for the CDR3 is TGCGCCAGCAGCACAGGGACTAGCGGGAGCCCTTCCCCAGATACGCAGTATTTT. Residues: CASSTGTSGSPSPDTQYF.

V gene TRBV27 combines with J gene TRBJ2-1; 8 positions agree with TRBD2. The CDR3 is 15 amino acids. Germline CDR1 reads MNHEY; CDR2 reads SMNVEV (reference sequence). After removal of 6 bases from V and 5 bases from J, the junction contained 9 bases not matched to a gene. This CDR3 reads CASSRLWREDNEQFF. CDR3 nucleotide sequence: TGTGCCAGCAGCCGCCTTTGGCGGGAGGACAATGAGCAGTTCTTC.